This paragraph reports one T cell receptor beta chain. These data belong to a study of blood T cell repertoires in COVID-19. As for the study in general: Sources were T cells, B-cell-depleted T cells, or PBMCs; the material itself was cDNA or gDNA.

Original analysis: Amplified reference gene primers provided the basis for estimating nucleated cell counts. Clones were sequenced by immunoSEQ multiplex PCR, and TCRdb holds only the in-frame ones, with some missing. For V, J and clone size, that table is used; D and trimming come from the DNA. This sample has 200,000 or so clones; about 80% occur once, and the top ten carry about 2.3%. CDR1 and CDR2 from the germline V gene are LNHDA and SQIVND (reference sequence). This CDR3 is 13 amino acids long. Trimming took off 7 bases at V and 2 bases at J, with 9 bases between the two ends. Sequencing was carried out using peripheral blood. The TCR sequence derives from a woman in her sixties with acute or convalescent COVID-19. This chain links TRBV19 with TRBJ1-5, with D tentatively TRBD1 (5 bases). The CDR3 region is CASIGAGNQPQHF. The CDR3 bases are TGTGCCAGTATAGGGGCGGGCAATCAGCCCCAGCATTTT. Based on the CDR3 plus reference TRBV19 and TRBJ1-5, the full variable domain is DGGITQSPKYLFRKEGQNVTLSCEQNLNHDAMYWYRQDPGQGLRLIYYSQIVNDFQKGDIAEGYSVSREKKESFPLTVTSAQKNPTAFYLCASIGAGNQPQHFGDGTRLSIL.